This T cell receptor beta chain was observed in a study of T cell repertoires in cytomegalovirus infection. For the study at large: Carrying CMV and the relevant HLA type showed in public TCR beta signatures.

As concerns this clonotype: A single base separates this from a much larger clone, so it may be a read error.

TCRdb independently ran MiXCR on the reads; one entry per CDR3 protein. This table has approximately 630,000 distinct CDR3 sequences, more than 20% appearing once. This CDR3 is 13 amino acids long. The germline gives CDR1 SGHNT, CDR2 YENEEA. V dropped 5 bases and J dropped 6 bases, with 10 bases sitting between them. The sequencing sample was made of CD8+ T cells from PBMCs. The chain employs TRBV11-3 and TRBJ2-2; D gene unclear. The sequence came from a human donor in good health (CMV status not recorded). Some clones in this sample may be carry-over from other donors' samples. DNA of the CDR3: TGTGCCAGCAGCACCGAGGCTTCCGGGGAGCTGTTTTTT. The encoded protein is CASSTEASGELFF.